Listed below are T cell receptor beta chains from one sample, sequenced in a study of shared clonotypes between healthy human individuals. Profiled with immunoSEQ multiplex PCR; TCRdb holds only in-frame clones, not every one. The repertoire holds approximately 1,500,000 clones, with roughly 96% as singletons. Sequences were obtained from naive CD4+ T cells sorted from blood. These receptors came from a man aged 25 to 40 in good health. Each CDR3 is given with its conserved first and last residue. A D gene is named only where the DNA matches it firmly. Only part of the rows carry a size: once, few, many, or a class if the clone is expanded.

TRBJ2-7	13	.	TRBV10-3	.	TGTGCCATCACAAGAGTCGAAGGCGGTGAGCAGTACTTC	CAITRVEGGEQYF
TRBJ2-3	13	.	TRBV5-1	.	TGCGCCAGCAAGGTGTCTAGCACAGATACGCAGTATTTT	CASKVSSTDTQYF
TRBJ2-1	16	.	TRBV14	.	TGTGCCAGCAGCCAACGGGTGAGGGGACCCTACAATGAGCAGTTCTTC	CASSQRVRGPYNEQFF
TRBJ2-7	15	.	TRBV27	.	TGTGCCAGCCGCCAGGGACAACTTTTCTCCTACGAGCAGTACTTC	CASRQGQLFSYEQYF
TRBJ1-1	14	.	TRBV5-6	.	TGTGCCAGCAGCGGGCTGGGGGGGAACACTGAAGCTTTCTTT	CASSGLGGNTEAFF
TRBJ2-3	16	once	TRBV10-3	TRBD2	TGTGCCATCAGTAGTCCCGGGACTAGCGGGACAGATACGCAGTATTTT	CAISSPGTSGTDTQYF
TRBJ1-2	13	.	TRBV6-1	TRBD1	TGTGCCAGCTTCTTACAGGGGGACTATGGCTACACCTTC	CASFLQGDYGYTF
TRBJ2-7	12	.	TRBV29-1	.	TGCAGCGCTGCTGGGGCTGAATACGAGCAGTACTTC	CSAAGAEYEQYF
TRBJ2-3	15	.	TRBV5-1	TRBD1	TGCGCCAGCAGCCACCGGGACAGGGACACAGATACGCAGTATTTT	CASSHRDRDTDTQYF
TRBJ2-7	15	.	TRBV9	TRBD1	TGTGCCAGCCCACCCGAGGGGGGACAGGGGCGTGAGCAGTACTTC	CASPPEGGQGREQYF